This T cell receptor (beta chain) was sequenced for a study of blood T cell repertoires in COVID-19. Study overall: Acute-phase and convalescent COVID-19 samples originated in the United States, Italy and Spain. T cells, B-cell-depleted T cells, or PBMCs supplied cDNA or gDNA.

Participants spanned ages about 18 to 95 years and resided in roughly 22 US areas. Deletions cut 6 bases from V and 4 bases from J, with 6 bases between. The CDR3 has 11 amino acids. The assay was immunoSEQ multiplex PCR, and TCRdb's table has in-frame clones only and misses some. The sample lists hundreds of thousands of clones, 88% occurring once. The clonotype was recovered from a woman under 40 who had recovered from COVID-19. V and J are TRBV23-1 and TRBJ2-5; D is ambiguous. TRBV23-1 is an ORF, with its function uncertain. Sample: PBMCs or T cells enriched from blood (not recorded which). The CDR3 DNA sequence: TGCGCCAGCAGCGGTCCAGAGACCCAGTACTTC. Translated: CASSGPETQYF.